This T cell receptor (beta chain) stems from a study of T cells after posttransplantation cyclophosphamide. In its sample, this clone was seen once. The CDR3 contains 15 residues. V gave up 1 base and J gave up 6 bases, with 16 bases separating them. The germline gives CDR1 SEHNR, CDR2 FQNEAQ (reference sequence). Repertoires were generated with immunoSEQ multiplex PCR, while TCRdb's copy carries only in-frame clones and drops some. The data contain about 17,000 clones, 75% to 90% of them singletons. Methotrexate plus calcineurin inhibitor accompanied controls' myeloablative marrow transplants; sampling was 1 year later.

Here the sequenced sample was PBMCs, taken after allogeneic stem cell transplant with calcineurin inhibitor and methotrexate. The gene calls are TRBV7-9 and TRBJ2-7, with a tentative D call TRBD2 (5 bases). The TCR originated in a female patient aged 18 to 29 who received an allogeneic stem cell transplant from an unrelated donor, was CMV-positive, and had acute and chronic GVHD. Part of the T cells may come from the graft donor. Here the CDR3 reads CASSLEAGIFTEQYF. CDR3 DNA sequence: TGTGCCAGCAGCTTAGAGGCCGGGATATTTACCGAGCAGTACTTC.